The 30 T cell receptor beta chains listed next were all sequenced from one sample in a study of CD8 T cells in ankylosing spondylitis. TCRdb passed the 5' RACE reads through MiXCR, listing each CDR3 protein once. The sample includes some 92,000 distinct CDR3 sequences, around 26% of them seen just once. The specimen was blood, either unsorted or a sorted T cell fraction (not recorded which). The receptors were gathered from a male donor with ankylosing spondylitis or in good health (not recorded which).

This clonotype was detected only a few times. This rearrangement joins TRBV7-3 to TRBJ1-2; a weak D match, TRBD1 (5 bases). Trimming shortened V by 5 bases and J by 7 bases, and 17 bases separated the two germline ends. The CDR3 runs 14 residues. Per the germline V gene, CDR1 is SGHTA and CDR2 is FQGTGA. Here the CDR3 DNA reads TGTGCCAGCAGCCAAAATCGGGGCTTGGGTGGCTACACCTTC. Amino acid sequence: CASSQNRGLGGYTF.

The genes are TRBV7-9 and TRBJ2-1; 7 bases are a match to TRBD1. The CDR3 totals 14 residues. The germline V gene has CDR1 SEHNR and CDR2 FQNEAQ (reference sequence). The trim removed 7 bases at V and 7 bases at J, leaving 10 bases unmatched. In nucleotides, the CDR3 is TGTGCCAGCACCAGGACAGGCCCGTTTAATGAGCAGTTCTTC. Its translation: CASTRTGPFNEQFF.

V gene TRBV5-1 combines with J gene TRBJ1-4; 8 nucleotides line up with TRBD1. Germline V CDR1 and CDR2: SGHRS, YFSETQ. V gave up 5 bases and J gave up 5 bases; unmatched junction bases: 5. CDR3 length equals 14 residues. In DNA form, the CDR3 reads TGCGCCAGCAGTACCGGGACAGGCAATGAAAAACTGTTTTTT. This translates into CASSTGTGNEKLFF.

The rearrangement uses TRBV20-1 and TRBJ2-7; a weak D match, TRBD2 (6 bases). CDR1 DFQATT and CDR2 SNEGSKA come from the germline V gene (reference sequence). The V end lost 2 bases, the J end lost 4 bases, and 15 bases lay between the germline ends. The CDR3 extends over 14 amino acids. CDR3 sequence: CSARQLTSRYEQYV. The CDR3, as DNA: TGCAGTGCTAGACAACTGACTAGTAGGTACGAGCAGTACGTC.

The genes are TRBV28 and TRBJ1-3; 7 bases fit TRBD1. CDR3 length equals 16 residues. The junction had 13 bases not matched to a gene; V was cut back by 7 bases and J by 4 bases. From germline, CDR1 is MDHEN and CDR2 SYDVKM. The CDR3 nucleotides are TGTGCCAGCACCCCGCCGGGACAGAATCCAGGAAACACCATATATTTT. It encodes CASTPPGQNPGNTIYF.

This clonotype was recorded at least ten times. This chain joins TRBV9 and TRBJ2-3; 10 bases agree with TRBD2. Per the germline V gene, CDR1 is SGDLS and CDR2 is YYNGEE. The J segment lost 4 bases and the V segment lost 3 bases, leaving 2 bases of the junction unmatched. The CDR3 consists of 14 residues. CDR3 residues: CASSAGLAADTQYF. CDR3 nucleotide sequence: TGTGCCAGCAGCGCCGGACTAGCGGCAGATACGCAGTATTTT.

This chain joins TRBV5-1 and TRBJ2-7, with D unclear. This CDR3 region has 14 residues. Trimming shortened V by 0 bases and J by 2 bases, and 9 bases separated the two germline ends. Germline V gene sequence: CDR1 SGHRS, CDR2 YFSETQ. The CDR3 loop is CASSLADGAYEQYF. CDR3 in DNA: TGCGCCAGCAGCTTGGCTGACGGAGCCTACGAGCAGTACTTC.

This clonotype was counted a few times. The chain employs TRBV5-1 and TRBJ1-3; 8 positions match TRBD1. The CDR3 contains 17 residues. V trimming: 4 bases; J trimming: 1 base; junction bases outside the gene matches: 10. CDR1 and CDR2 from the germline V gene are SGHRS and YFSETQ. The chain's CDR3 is CASSLRSQGASGNTIYF. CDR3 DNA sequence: TGCGCCAGCAGCCTCAGGAGCCAGGGGGCATCTGGAAACACCATATATTTT.

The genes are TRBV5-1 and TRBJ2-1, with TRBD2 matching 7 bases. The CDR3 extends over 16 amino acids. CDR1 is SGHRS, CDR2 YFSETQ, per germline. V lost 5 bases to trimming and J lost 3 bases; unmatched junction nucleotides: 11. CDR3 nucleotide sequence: TGCGCCAGCAGACATCAGAGCGGGGCCCGCTACAATGAGCAGTTCTTC. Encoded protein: CASRHQSGARYNEQFF.

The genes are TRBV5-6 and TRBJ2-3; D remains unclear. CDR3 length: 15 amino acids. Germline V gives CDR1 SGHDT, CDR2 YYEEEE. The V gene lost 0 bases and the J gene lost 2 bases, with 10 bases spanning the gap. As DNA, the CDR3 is TGTGCCAGCAGCTTGGGACGACCCTACACAGATACGCAGTATTTT. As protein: CASSLGRPYTDTQYF.

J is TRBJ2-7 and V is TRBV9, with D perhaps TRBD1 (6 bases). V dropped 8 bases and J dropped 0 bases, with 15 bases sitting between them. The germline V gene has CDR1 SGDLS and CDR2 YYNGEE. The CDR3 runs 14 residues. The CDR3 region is CASLKTGSSYEQYF. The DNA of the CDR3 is TGTGCCAGTCTTAAGACAGGATCCTCCTACGAGCAGTACTTC.

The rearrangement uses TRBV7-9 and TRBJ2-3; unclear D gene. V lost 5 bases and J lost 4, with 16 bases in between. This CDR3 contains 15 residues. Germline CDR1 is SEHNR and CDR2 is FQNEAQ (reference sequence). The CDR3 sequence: CASSPRRLVADTQYF. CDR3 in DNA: TGTGCCAGCAGCCCTCGACGCCTAGTGGCAGATACGCAGTATTTT.

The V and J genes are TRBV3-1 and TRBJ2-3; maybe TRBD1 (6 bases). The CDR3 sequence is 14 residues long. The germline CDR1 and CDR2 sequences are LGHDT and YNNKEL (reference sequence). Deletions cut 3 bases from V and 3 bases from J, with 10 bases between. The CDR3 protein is CASSQNRVTDTQYF. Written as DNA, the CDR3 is TGTGCCAGCAGCCAGAACAGGGTAACAGATACGCAGTATTTT.

Here the CDR3 reads CASSSDALDRGYTF. Written as DNA, the CDR3 is TGTGCCAGCAGTTCGGACGCCCTTGACCGGGGCTACACCTTC. The J gene is TRBJ1-2, the V gene TRBV12-3 or TRBV12-4; no clear D gene. The CDR3 totals 14 residues. V lost 4 bases to trimming and J lost 8 bases, with 17 bases between them.

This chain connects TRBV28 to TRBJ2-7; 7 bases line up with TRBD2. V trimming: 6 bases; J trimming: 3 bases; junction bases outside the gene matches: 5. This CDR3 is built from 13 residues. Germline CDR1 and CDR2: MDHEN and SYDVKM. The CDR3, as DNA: TGTGCCAGCAGGGGGAGGGTAGGCTACGAGCAGTACGTC. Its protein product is CASRGRVGYEQYV.

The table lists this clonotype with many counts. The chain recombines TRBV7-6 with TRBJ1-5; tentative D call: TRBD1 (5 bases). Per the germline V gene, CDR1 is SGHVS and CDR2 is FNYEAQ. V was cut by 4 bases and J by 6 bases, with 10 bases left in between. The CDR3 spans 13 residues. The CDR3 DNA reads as TGTGCCAGCAGCTCCCAGGGCGGTCAGCCCCAGCATTTT. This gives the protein CASSSQGGQPQHF.

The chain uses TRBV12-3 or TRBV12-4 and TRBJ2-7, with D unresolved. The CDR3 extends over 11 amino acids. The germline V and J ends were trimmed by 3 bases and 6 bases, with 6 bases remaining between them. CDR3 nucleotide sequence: TGTGCCAGCAGTTTCCGGTCCGAGCAGTACTTC. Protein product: CASSFRSEQYF.

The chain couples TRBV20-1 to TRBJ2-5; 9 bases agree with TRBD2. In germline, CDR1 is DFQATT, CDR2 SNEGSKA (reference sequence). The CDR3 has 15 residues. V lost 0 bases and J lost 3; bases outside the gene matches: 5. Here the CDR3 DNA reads TGCAGTGCTAGAGAAGCGGGGGGCCCAAAAGAGACCCAGTACTTC. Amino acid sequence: CSAREAGGPKETQYF.

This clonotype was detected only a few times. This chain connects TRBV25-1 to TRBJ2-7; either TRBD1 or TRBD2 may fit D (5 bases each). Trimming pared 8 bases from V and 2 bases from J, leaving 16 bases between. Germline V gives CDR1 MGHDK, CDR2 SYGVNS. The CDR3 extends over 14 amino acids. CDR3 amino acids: CASGDPCIPYEQYV. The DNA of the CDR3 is TGTGCCAGCGGGGACCCCTGCATTCCCTACGAGCAGTACGTC.

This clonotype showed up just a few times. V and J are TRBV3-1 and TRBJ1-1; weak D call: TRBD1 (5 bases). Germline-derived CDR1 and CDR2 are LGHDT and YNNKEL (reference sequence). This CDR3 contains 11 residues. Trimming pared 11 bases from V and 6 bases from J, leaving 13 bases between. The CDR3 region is CAAGGTAEAFF. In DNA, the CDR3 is TGTGCCGCCGGGGGGACTGCTGAAGCTTTCTTT.

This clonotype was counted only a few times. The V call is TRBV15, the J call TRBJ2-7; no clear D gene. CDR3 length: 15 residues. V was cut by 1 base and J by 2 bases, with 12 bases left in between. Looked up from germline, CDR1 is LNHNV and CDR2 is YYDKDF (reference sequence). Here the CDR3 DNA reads TGTGCCACCAGCAGAGGTGGGTTTTCAGCCTACGAGCAGTACTTC. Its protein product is CATSRGGFSAYEQYF.

The CDR3 nucleotides read TGCAGTGCTAGAGATGGCTACGAGCAGTACTTC. Translated, it gives CSARDGYEQYF. The chain is built from TRBV20-1 and TRBJ2-7; D uncertain. Germline V CDR1 and CDR2: DFQATT, SNEGSKA (reference sequence). The CDR3 has 11 residues. V was trimmed by 0 bases and J by 3 bases, leaving 3 bases between them.

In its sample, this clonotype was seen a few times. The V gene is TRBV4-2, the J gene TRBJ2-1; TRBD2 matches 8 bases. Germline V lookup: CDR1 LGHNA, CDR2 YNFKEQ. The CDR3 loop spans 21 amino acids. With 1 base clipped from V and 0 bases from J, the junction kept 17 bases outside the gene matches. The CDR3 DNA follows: TGTGCCAGCAGCCAAGGATCAGGACTAGCTTTCAACCAGGGCTCCTACAATGAGCAGTTCTTC. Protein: CASSQGSGLAFNQGSYNEQFF.

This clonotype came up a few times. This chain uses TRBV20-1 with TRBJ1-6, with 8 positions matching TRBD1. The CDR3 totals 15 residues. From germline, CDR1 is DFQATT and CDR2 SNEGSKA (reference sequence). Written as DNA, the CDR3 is TGCAGAGTTCAGGGGGCGAGCTCCTATAATTCACCCCTCCACTTT. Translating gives CRVQGASSYNSPLHF.

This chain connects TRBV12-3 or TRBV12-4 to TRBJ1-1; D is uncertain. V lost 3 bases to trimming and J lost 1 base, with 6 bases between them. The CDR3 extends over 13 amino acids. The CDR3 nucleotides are TGTGCCAGCAGTTTCCCCGCGAACACTGAAGCTTTCTTT. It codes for CASSFPANTEAFF.

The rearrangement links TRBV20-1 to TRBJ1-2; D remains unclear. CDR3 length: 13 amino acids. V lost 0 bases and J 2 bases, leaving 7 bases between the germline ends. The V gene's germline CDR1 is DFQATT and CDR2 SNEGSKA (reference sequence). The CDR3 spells CSARDQENYGYTF. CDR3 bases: TGCAGTGCTAGAGATCAGGAGAACTATGGCTACACCTTC.

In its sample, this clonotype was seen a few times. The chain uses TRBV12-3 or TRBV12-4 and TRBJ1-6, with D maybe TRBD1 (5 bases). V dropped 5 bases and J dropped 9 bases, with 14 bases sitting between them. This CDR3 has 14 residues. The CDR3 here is CASSPTGTGSPLHF. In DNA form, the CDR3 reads TGTGCCAGCAGTCCAACCGGGACCGGTTCACCCCTCCACTTT.

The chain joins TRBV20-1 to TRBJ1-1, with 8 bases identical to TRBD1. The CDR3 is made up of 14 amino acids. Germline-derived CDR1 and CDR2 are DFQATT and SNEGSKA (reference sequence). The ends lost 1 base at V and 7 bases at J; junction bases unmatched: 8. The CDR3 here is CSARGPGQGGEAFF. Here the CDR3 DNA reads TGCAGTGCTAGAGGTCCCGGACAGGGCGGTGAAGCTTTCTTT.

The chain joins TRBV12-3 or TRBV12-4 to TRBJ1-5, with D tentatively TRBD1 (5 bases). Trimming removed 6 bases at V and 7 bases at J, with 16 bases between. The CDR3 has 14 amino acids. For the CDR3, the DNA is TGTGCCAGCAGCCCGATGGGGGGAAAACAGCCCCAGCATTTT. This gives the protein CASSPMGGKQPQHF.

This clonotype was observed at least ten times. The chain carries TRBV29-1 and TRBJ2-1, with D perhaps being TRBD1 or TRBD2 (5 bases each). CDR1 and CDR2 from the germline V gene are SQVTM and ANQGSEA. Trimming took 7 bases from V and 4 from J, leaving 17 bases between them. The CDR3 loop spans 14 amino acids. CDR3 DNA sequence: TGCAGCGCCTGTAGGGACCTGGAGTACAATGAGCAGTTCTTC. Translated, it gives CSACRDLEYNEQFF.